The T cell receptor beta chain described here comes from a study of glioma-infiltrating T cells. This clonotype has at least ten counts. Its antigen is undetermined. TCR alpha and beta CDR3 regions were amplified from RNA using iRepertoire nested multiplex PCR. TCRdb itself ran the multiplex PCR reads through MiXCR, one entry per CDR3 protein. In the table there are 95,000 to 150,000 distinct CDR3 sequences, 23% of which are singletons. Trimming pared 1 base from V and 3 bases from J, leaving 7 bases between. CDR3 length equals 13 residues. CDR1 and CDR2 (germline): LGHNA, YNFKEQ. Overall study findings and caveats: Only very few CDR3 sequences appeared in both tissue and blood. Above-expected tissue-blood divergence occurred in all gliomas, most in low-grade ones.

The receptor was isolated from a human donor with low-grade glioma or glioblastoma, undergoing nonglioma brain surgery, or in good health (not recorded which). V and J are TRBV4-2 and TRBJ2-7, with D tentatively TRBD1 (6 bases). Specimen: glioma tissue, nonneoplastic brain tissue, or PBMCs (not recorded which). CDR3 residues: CASSQGTVYEQYF. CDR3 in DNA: TGTGCCAGCAGCCAAGGGACAGTCTACGAGCAGTACTTC.